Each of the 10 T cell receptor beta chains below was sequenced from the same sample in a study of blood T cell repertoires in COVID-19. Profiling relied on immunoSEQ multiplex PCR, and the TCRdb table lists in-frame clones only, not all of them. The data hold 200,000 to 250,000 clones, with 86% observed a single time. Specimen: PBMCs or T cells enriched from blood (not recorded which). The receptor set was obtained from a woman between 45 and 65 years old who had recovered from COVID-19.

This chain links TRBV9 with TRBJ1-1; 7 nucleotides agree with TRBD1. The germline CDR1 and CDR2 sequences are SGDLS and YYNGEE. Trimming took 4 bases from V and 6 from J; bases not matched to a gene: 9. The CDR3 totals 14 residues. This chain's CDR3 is CASSSYGTASEAFF. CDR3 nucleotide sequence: TGTGCCAGCAGCTCATACGGGACAGCATCTGAAGCTTTCTTT.

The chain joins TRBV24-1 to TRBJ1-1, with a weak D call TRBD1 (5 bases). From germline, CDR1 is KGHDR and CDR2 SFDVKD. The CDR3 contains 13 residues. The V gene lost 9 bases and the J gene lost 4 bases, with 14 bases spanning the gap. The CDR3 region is CATEGRGGTEAFF. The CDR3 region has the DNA TGTGCCACCGAGGGGCGGGGGGGCACTGAAGCTTTCTTT.

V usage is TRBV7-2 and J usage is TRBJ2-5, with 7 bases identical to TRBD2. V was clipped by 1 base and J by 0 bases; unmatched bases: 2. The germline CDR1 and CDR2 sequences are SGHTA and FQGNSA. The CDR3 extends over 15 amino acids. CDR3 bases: TGTGCCAGCAGCTTAGTGGGGGGGTACCAAGAGACCCAGTACTTC. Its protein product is CASSLVGGYQETQYF.

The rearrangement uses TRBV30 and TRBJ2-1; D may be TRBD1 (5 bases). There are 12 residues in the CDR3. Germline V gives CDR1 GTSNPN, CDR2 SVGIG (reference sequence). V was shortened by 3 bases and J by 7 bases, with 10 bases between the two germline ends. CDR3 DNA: TGTGCCTGGAGGGGATCAGGGAATGAGCAGTTCTTC. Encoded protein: CAWRGSGNEQFF.

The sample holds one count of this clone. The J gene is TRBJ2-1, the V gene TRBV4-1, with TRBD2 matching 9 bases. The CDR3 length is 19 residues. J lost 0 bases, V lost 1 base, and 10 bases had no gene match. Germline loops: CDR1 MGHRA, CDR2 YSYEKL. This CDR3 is CASSQAGLAAFSSYNEQFF. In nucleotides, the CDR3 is TGCGCCAGCAGCCAAGCGGGACTAGCCGCCTTTAGCTCCTACAATGAGCAGTTCTTC.

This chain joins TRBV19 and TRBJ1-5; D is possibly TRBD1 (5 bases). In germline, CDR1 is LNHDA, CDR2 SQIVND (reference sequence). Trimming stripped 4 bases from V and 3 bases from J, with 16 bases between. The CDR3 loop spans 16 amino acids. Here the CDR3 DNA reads TGTGCCAGTAGTAGCTATGGGGGAGGGGACAATCAGCCCCAGCATTTT. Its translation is CASSSYGGGDNQPQHF.

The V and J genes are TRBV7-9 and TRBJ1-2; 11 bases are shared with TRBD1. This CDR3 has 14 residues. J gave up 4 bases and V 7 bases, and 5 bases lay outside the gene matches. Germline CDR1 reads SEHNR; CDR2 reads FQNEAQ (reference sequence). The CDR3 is CASTPGQGVYGYTF. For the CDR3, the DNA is TGTGCCAGCACCCCGGGACAGGGGGTCTATGGCTACACCTTC. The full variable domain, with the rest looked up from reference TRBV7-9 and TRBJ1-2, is DTGVSQNPRHKITKRGQNVTFRCDPISEHNRLYWYRQTLGQGPEFLTYFQNEAQLEKSRLLSDRFSAERPKGSFSTLEIQRTEQGDSAMYLCASTPGQGVYGYTFGSGTRLTVV.

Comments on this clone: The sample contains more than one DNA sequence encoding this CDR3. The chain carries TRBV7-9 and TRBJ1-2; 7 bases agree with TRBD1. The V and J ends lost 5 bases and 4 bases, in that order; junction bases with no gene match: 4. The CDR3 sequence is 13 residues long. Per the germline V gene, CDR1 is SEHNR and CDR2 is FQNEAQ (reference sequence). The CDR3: CASSPGQVYGYTF. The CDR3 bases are TGTGCCAGCAGCCCCGGACAGGTCTATGGCTACACCTTC.

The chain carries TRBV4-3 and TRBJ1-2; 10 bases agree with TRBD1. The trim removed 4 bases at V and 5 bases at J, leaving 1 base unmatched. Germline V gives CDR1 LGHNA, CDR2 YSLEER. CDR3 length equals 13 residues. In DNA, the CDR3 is TGCGCCAGCAGCCCGGACAGGGGGTATGGCTACACCTTC. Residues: CASSPDRGYGYTF.

CDR3 in DNA: TGCAGCGTTGAATTCCCCGAGGGAGGCAGCACAGATACGCAGTATTTT. Translating gives CSVEFPEGGSTDTQYF. This chain joins TRBV29-1 and TRBJ2-3; tentative D call: TRBD2 (6 bases). This CDR3 has 16 residues. Trimming shortened V by 2 bases and J by 0 bases, and 15 bases separated the two germline ends. Germline assignment: CDR1 SQVTM and CDR2 ANQGSEA.